This T cell receptor beta chain originates from a study of blood T cell repertoires in COVID-19. Study-level background: Researchers got acute and convalescent COVID-19 samples from the United States, Italy and Spain. T cells, B-cell-depleted T cells, or PBMCs provided the cDNA or gDNA that served as material.

This CDR3 is 11 amino acids long. The V gene's germline CDR1 is GTSNPN and CDR2 SVGIG (reference sequence). Original methodology: Using reference gene primer amplification, nucleated cell counts were estimated. This table comes from immunoSEQ multiplex PCR, and its TCRdb copy is limited to in-frame clones, with some not included. V and J calls and clone size follow that table, whereas D and trimming were derived from the DNA. The data contain some 60,000 clones, over 75% of them seen just once; the ten biggest clones take up 3.5%. As to this clone: Germline is not matched at one junction end, which may reflect a read error.

This TCR derives from an elderly woman with acute or convalescent COVID-19. Sequenced: peripheral blood. This rearrangement joins TRBV30 to TRBJ2-7; TRBD1 might be the D (5 bases). The CDR3 sequence is CACCDKGPDHF. CDR3 in DNA: TGTGCCTGCTGCGATAAGGGGCCAGACCATTTC. Full variable domain (outside the CDR3, taken from reference TRBV30 and TRBJ2-7): SQTIHQWPATLVQPVGSPLSLECTVEGTSNPNLYWYRQAAGRGLQLLFYSVGIGQISSEVPQNLSASRPQDRQFILSSKKLLLSDSGFYLCACCDKGPDHFGPGTRLTVT.